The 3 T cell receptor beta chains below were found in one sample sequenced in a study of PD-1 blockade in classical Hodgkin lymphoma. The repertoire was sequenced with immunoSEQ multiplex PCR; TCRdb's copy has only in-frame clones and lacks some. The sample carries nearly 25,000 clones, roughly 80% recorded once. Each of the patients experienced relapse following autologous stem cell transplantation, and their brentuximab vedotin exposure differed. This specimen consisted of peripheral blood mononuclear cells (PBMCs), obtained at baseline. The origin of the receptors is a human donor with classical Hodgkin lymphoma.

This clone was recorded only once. CDR3 sequence: CASSYWQFSNTGELFF. In nucleotides, the CDR3 is TGTGCCAGCAGTTACTGGCAGTTTTCGAACACCGGGGAGCTGTTTTTT. The chain carries TRBV6-5 and TRBJ2-2; D is ambiguous. This CDR3 comprises 16 residues. Germline lookup yields CDR1 MNHEY and CDR2 SVGAGI. The ends were cut back, 1 base at V and 0 bases at J, with 9 bases in the middle.

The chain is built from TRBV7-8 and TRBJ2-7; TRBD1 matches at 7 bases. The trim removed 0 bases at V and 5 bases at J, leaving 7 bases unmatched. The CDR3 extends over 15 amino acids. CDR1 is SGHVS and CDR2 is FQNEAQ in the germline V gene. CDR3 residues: CASSLAPRGKNEQYF. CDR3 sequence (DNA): TGTGCCAGCAGCTTAGCGCCCAGGGGGAAGAACGAGCAGTACTTC. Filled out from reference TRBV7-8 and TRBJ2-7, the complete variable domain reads GAGVSQSPRYKVAKRGQDVALRCDPISGHVSLFWYQQALGQGPEFLTYFQNEAQLDKSGLPSDRFFAERPEGSVSTLKIQRTQQEDSAVYLCASSLAPRGKNEQYFGPGTRLTVT.

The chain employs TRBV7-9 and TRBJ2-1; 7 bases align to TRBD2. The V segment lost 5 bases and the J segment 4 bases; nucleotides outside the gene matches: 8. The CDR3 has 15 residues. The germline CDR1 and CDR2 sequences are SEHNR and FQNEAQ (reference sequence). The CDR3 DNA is TGTGCCAGCAGCGCGCCGGGACTAATTTACAATGAGCAGTTCTTC. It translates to CASSAPGLIYNEQFF.